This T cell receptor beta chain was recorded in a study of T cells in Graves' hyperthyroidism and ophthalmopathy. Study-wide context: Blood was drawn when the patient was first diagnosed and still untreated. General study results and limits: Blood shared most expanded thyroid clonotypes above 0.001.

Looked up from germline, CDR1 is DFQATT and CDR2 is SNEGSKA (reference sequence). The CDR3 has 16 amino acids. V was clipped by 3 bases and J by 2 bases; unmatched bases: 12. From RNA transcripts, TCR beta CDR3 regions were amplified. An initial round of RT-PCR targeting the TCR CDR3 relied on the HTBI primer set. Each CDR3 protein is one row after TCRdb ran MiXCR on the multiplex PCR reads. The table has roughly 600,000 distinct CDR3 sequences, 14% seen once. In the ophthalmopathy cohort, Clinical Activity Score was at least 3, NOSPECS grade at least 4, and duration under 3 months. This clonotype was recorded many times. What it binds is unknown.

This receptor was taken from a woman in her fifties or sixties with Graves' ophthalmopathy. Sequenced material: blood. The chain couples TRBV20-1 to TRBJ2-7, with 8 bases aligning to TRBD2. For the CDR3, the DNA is TGCAGTGCTAGGGGGGTAGCGGGAACGAGCCCCTACGAGCAGTACTTC. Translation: CSARGVAGTSPYEQYF.